This T cell receptor beta chain was retrieved from a study of Graves' ophthalmopathy and Graves' hyperthyroidism. Whole-study findings and limits: Using 13 signatures, a model distinguished ophthalmopathy from stable hyperthyroidism, reaching around 86% sensitivity and 81.08% specificity.

Other autoimmune disease, uncontrolled infection, pregnancy and lactation led to exclusion. Diagnosis was based on clinical symptoms, serum thyroxine, TRAb, thyroid ultrasound and orbital computed tomography. V was clipped by 2 bases and J by 5 bases, with 6 bases between them. The CDR3 covers 12 residues. The germline V gene has CDR1 MNHEY and CDR2 SVGAGI. A word on this clonotype: What it recognizes is unknown.

RNA transcripts provided the template for amplifying TCR beta CDR3 regions. After a first-round RT-PCR with HTBI primers, a second-round multiplex PCR was run. From the multiplex PCR reads, TCRdb called clonotypes with MiXCR, one entry per CDR3 protein. The table has 150,000 to 200,000 distinct CDR3 sequences, just under 40% seen once. This receptor was obtained from a man aged 25 to 40 with Graves' ophthalmopathy. The chain recombines TRBV6-5 with TRBJ1-1; D not resolved. Sequencing used peripheral blood. The CDR3 protein is CASSYEDTEAFF. The CDR3 DNA reads TGTGCCAGCAGTTACGAGGATACTGAAGCTTTCTTT.